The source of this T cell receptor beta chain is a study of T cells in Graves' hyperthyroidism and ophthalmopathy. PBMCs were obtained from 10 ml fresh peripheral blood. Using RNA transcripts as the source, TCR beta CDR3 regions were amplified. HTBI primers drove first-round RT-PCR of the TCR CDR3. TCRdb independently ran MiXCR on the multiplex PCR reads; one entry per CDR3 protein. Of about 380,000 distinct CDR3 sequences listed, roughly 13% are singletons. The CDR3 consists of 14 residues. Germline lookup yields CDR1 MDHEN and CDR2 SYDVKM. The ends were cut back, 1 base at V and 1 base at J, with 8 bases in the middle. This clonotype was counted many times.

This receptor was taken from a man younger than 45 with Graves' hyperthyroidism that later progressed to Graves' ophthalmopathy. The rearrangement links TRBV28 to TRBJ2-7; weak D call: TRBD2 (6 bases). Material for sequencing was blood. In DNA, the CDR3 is TGTGCCAGCAGTTTATTGCGGGGATCCTACGAGCAGTACTTC. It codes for CASSLLRGSYEQYF.